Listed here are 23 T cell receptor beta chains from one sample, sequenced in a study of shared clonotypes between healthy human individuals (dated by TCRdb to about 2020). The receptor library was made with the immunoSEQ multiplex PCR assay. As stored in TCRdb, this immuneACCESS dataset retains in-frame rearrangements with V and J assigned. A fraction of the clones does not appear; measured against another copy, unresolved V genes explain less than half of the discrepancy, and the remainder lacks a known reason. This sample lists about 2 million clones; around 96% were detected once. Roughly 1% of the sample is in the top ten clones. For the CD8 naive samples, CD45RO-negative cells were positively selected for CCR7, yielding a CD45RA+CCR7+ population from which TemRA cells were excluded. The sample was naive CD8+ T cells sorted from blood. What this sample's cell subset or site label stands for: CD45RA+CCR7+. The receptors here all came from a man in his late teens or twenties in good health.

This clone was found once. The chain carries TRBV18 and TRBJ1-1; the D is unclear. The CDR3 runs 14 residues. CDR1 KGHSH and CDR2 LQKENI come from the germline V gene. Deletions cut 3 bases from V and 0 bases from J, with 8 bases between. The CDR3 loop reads CASSPPTVNTEAFF. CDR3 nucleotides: TGTGCCAGCTCACCGCCGACGGTGAACACTGAAGCTTTCTTT.

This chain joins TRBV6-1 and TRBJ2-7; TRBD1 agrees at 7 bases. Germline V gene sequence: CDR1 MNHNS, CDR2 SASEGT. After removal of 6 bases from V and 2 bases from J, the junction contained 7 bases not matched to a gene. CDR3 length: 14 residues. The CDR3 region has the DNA TGTGCCAGCAGACCACAGGGGCCAGCCTACGAGCAGTACTTC. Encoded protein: CASRPQGPAYEQYF.

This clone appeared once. The chain's CDR3 is CASSDGTGDSPLHF. CDR3 sequence (DNA): TGTGCCAGCAGCGACGGGACAGGGGATTCACCCCTCCACTTT. The V and J genes are TRBV6-6 and TRBJ1-6; TRBD1 matches at 10 bases. V lost 6 bases and J lost 8; bases outside the gene matches: 4. Germline V gene data show CDR1 as MNHNY and CDR2 as SVGAGI (reference sequence). There are 14 residues in the CDR3.

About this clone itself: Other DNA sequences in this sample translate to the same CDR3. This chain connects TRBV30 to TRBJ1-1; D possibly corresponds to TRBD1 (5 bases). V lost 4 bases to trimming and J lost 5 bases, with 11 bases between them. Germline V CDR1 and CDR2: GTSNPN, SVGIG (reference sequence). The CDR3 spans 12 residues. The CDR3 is CAWTLGGTEAFF. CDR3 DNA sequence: TGTGCCTGGACCCTGGGGGGGACTGAAGCTTTCTTT.

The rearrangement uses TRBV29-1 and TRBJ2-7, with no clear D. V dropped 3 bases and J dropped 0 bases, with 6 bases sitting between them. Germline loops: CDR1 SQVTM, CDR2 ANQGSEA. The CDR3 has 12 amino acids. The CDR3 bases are TGCAGCGTTGACGACAACTCCTACGAGCAGTACTTC. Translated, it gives CSVDDNSYEQYF.

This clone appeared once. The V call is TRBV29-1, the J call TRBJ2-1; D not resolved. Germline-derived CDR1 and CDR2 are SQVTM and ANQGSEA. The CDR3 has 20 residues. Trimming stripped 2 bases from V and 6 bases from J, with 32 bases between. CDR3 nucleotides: TGCAGCGTTGAATGGCAGGCAGACGTTCTTCTCCTTCTTGGTAGCAATGAGCAGTTCTTC. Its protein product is CSVEWQADVLLLLGSNEQFF.

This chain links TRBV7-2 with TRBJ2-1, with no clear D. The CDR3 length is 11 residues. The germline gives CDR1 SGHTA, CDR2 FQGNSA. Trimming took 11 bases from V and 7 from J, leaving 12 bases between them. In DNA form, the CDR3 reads TGTGCCTCGCCGACCGGGAATGAGCAGTTCTTC. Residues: CASPTGNEQFF.

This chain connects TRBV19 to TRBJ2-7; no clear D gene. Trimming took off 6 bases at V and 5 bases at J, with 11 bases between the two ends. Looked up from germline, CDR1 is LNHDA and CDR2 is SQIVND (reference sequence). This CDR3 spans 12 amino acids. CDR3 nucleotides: TGTGCCAGTAGCGAGACGGCACACGAGCAGTACTTC. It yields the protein CASSETAHEQYF.

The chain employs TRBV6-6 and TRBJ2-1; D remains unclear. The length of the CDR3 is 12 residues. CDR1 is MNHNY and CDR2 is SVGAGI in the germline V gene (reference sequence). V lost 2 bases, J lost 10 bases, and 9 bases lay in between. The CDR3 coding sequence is TGTGCCAGCAGTTACGTGAGTGACGAGCAGTTCTTC. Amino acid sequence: CASSYVSDEQFF.

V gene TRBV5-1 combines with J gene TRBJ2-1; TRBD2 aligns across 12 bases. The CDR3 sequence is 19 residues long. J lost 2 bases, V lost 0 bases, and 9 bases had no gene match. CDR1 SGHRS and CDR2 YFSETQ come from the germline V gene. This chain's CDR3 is CASSLGMTSGSSAYNEQFF. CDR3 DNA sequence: TGCGCCAGCAGCTTGGGAATGACTAGCGGGAGTTCGGCCTACAATGAGCAGTTCTTC.

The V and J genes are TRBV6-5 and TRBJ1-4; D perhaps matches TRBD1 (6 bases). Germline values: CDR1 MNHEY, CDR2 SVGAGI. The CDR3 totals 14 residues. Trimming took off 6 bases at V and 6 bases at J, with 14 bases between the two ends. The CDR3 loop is CASRRGGEDEKLFF. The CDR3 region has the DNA TGTGCCAGCAGACGAGGGGGAGAGGATGAAAAACTGTTTTTT.

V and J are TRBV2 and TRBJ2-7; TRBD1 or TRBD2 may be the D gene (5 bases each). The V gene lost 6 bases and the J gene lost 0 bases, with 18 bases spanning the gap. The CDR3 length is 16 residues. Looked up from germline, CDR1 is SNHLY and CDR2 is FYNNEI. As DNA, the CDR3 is TGTGCCAGCAGAGGACTGACAGACCTGAGCTCCTACGAGCAGTACTTC. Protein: CASRGLTDLSSYEQYF. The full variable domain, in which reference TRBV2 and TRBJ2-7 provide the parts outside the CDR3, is EPEVTQTPSHQVTQMGQEVILRCVPISNHLYFYWYRQILGQKVEFLVSFYNNEISEKSEIFDDQFSVERPDGSNFTLKIRSTKLEDSAMYFCASRGLTDLSSYEQYFGPGTRLTVT.

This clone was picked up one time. CDR3 in DNA: TGTGCCAGCAGCTTAGTTACGGGAGGGCCCCTGGGAGAGACCCAGTACTTC. Protein product: CASSLVTGGPLGETQYF. J is TRBJ2-5 and V is TRBV7-9; 8 bases map to TRBD2. CDR3 size: 17 residues. Germline trimming cut 1 base from V and 4 bases from J; bases unmatched to any gene: 11. Germline CDR1 SEHNR, CDR2 FQNEAQ (reference sequence).

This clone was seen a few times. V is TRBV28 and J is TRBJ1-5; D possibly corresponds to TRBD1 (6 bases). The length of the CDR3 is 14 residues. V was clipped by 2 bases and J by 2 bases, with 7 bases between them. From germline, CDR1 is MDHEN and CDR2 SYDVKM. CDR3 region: CASSLPGGNQPQHF. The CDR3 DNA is TGTGCCAGCAGTTTACCAGGGGGCAATCAGCCCCAGCATTTT. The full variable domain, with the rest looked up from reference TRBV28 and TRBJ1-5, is DVKVTQSSRYLVKRTGEKVFLECVQDMDHENMFWYRQDPGLGLRLIYFSYDVKMKEKGDIPEGYSVSREKKERFSLILESASTNQTSMYLCASSLPGGNQPQHFGDGTRLSIL.

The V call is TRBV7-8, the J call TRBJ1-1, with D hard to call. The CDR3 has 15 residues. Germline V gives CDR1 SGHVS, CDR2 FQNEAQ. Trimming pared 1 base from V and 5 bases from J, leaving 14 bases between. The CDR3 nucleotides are TGTGCCAGCAGCTTAGAAGCTTCGGGCCGGACTGAAGCTTTCTTT. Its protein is CASSLEASGRTEAFF.

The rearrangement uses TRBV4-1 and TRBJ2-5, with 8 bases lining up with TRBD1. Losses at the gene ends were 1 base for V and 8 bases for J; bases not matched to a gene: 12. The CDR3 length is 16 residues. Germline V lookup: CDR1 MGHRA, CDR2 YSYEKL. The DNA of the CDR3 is TGCGCCAGCAGCCAAGTCGAACAGGGGGGACGTCGTACCCAGTACTTC. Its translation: CASSQVEQGGRRTQYF.

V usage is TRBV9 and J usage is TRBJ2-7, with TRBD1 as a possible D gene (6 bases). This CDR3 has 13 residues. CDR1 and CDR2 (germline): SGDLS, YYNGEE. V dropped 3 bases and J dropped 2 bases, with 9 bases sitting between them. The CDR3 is CASSAQGTYEQYF. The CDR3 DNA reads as TGTGCCAGCAGCGCACAGGGAACCTACGAGCAGTACTTC. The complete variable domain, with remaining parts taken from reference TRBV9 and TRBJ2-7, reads DSGVTQTPKHLITATGQRVTLRCSPRSGDLSVYWYQQSLDQGLQFLIQYYNGEERAKGNILERFSAQQFPDLHSELNLSSLELGDSALYFCASSAQGTYEQYFGPGTRLTVT.

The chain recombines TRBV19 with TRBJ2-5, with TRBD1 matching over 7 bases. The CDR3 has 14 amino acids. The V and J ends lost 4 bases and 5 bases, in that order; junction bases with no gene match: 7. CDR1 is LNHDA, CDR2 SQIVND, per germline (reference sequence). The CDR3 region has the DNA TGTGCCAGTAGTACAGGGGGTCTGCGGGAGACCCAGTACTTC. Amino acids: CASSTGGLRETQYF.

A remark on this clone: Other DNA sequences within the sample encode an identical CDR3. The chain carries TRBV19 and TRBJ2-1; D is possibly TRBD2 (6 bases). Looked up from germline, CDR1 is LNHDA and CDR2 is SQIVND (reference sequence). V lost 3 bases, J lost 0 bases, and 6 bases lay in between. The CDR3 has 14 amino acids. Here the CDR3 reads CASSMGGSYNEQFF. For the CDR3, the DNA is TGTGCCAGTAGTATGGGGGGCTCCTACAATGAGCAGTTCTTC.

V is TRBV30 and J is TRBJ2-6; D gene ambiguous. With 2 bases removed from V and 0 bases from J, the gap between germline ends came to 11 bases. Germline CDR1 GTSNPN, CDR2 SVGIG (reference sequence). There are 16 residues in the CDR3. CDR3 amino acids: CAWSLQIFSGANVLTF. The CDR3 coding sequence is TGTGCCTGGAGTTTGCAGATCTTCTCTGGGGCCAACGTCCTGACTTTC.

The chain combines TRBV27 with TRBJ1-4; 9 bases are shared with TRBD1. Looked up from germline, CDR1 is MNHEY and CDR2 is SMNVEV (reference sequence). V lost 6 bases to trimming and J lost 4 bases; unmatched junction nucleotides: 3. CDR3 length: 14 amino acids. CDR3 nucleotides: TGTGCCAGCAGCTGGGGACAGGGTAATGAAAAACTGTTTTTT. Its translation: CASSWGQGNEKLFF.

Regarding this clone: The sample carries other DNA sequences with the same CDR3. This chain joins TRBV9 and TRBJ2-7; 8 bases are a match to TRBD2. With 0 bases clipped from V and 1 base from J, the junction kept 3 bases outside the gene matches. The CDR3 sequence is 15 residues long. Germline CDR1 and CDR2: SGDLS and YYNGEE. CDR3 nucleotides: TGTGCCAGCAGCGTAGCGGCGGGGGGATCCTACGAGCAGTACTTC. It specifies CASSVAAGGSYEQYF.

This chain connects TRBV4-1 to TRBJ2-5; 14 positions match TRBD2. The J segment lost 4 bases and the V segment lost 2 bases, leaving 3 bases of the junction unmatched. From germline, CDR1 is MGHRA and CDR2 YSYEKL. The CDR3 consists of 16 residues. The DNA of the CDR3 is TGCGCCAGCAGCCAACGACTAGCGGGGGGGCGAGAGACCCAGTACTTC. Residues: CASSQRLAGGRETQYF.